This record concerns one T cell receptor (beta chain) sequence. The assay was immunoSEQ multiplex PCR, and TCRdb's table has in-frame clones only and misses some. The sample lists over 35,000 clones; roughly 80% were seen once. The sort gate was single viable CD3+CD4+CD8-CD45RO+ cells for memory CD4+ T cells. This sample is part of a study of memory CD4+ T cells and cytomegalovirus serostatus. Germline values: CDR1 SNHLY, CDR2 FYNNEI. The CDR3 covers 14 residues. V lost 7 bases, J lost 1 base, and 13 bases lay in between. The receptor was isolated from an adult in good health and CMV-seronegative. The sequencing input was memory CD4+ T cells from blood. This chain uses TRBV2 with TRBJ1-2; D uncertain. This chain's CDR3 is CASTILRINYGYTF. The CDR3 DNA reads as TGTGCCAGCACCATCCTCAGGATTAACTATGGCTACACCTTC.